This T cell receptor beta chain was identified during a study of blood T cells in healthy people across ages. Study results and limitations: Diversity of TCR beta per million T cells declined in a roughly linear way with age. Naive CD4+ cell counts and diversity both ran higher in long-lived than in aged donors. It was not known whether donors were CMV positive (a possible confounder of expanded clonotype changes).

Details on this clonotype: Its target is not known.

The use of a sample-barcoded 5' primer and a J-beta primer mix characterized a second PCR of roughly 6 to 12 cycles. MiXCR, applied by TCRdb to the 5' RACE reads, yields one record per CDR3 protein. The sample lists 700,000 to 800,000 distinct CDR3 sequences, roughly 44% seen once, with 20% to 25% in the top ten. Trimming stripped 4 bases from V and 4 bases from J, with 12 bases between. CDR3 length equals 14 residues. The origin of this receptor is a woman between 55 and 75 years old in good health. The J gene is TRBJ2-3, the V gene TRBV12-3 or TRBV12-4, with D possibly TRBD1 on 6 matching bases. The sequenced material came from blood. Written as DNA, the CDR3 is TGTGCCAGCAGTTCCAGAGAGGGGGCAGATACGCAGTATTTT. Its protein product is CASSSREGADTQYF.